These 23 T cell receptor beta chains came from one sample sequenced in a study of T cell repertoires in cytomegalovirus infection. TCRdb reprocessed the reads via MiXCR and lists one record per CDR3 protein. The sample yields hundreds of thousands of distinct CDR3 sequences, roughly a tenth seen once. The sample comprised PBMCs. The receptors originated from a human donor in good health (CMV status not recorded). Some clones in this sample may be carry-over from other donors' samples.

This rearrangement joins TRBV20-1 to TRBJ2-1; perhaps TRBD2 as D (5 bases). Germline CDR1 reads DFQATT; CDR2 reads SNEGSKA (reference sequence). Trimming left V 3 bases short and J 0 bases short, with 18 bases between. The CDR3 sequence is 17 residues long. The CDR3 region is CSASAEGAPTSYNEQFF. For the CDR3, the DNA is TGCAGTGCTAGTGCCGAGGGCGCTCCGACCTCCTACAATGAGCAGTTCTTC.

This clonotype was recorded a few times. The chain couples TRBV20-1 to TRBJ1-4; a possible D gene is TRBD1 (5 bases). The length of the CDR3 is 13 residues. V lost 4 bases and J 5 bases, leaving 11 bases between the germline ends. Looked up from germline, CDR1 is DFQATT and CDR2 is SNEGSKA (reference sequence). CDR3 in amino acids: CSATIGGNEKLFF. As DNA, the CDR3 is TGCAGTGCTACGATTGGGGGGAATGAAAAACTGTTTTTT.

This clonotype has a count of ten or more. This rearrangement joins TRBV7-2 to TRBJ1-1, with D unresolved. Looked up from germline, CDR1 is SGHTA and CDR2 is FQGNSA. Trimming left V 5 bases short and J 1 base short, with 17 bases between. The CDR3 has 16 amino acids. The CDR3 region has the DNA TGTGCCAGCAGCCAAAGTGGGAGGCTCGCGAACACTGAAGCTTTCTTT. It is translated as CASSQSGRLANTEAFF.

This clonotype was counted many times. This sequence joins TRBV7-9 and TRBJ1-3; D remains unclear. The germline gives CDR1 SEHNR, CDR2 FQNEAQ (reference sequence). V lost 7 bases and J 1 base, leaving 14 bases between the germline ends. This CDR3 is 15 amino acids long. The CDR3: CASNGIQDSGNTIYF. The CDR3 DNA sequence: TGTGCCAGCAACGGTATCCAGGATTCTGGAAACACCATATATTTT. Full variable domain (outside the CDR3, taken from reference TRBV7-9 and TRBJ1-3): DTGVSQNPRHKITKRGQNVTFRCDPISEHNRLYWYRQTLGQGPEFLTYFQNEAQLEKSRLLSDRFSAERPKGSFSTLEIQRTEQGDSAMYLCASNGIQDSGNTIYFGEGSWLTVV.

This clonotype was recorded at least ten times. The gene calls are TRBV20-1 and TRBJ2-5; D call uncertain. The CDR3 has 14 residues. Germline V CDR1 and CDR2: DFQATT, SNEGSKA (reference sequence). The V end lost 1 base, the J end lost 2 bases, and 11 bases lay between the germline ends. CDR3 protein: CSARGWADQETQYF. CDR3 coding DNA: TGCAGTGCTAGAGGGTGGGCAGATCAAGAGACCCAGTACTTC.

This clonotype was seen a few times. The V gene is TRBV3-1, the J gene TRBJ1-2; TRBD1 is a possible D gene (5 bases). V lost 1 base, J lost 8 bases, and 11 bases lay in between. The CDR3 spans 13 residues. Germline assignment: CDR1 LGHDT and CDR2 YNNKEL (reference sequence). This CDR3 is CASSQGQFLGYTF. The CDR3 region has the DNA TGTGCCAGCAGCCAAGGACAGTTCCTAGGCTACACCTTC.

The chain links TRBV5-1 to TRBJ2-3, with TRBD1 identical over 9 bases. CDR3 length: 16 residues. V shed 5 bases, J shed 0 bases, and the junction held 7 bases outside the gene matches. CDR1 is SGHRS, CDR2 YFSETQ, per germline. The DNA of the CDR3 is TGCGCCAGCAGAAGGAACAGGGGGCGAAGCACAGATACGCAGTATTTT. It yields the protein CASRRNRGRSTDTQYF.

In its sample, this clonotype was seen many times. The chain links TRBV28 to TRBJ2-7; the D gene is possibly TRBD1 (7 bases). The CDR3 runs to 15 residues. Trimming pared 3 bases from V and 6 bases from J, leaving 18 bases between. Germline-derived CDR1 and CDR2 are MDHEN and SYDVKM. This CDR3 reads CASSFQGGPRGEQYV. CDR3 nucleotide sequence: TGTGCCAGCAGTTTCCAGGGGGGACCTCGGGGCGAGCAGTACGTC.

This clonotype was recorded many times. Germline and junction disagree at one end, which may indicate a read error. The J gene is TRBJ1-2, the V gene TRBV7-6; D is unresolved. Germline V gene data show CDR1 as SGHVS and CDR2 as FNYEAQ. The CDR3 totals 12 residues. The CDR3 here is CASSLGSAGYTF. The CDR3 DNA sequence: TGTGCCAGCAGTTTAGGGTCAGCCGGCTACACCTTC.

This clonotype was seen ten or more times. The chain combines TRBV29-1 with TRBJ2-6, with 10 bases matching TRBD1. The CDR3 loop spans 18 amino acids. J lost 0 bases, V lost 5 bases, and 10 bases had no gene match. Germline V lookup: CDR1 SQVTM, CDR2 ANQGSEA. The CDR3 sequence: CSVYDRDRGDSGANVLTF. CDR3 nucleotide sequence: TGCAGCGTTTATGACCGGGACAGGGGAGACTCTGGGGCCAACGTCCTGACTTTC. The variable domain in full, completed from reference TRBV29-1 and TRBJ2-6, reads SAVISQKPSRDICQRGTSLTIQCQVDSQVTMMFWYRQQPGQSLTLIATANQGSEATYESGFVIDKFPISRPNLTFSTLTVSNMSPEDSSIYLCSVYDRDRGDSGANVLTFGAGSRLTVL.

The CDR3 is CASSYSQGWTEAFF. CDR3 DNA sequence: TGTGCCAGCAGTTACTCACAGGGCTGGACTGAAGCTTTCTTT. The rearrangement links TRBV6-6 to TRBJ1-1; D perhaps matches TRBD1 (6 bases). The V gene's germline CDR1 is MNHNY and CDR2 SVGAGI (reference sequence). The V gene lost 0 bases and the J gene lost 5 bases, with 10 bases spanning the gap. This CDR3 contains 14 residues.

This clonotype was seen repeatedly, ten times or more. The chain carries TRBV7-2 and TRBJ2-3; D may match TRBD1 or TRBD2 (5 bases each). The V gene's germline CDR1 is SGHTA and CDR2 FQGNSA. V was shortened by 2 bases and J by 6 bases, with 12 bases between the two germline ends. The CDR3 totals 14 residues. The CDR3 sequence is CASSLQWGPDTQYF. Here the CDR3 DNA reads TGTGCCAGCAGCTTACAGTGGGGACCGGATACGCAGTATTTT.

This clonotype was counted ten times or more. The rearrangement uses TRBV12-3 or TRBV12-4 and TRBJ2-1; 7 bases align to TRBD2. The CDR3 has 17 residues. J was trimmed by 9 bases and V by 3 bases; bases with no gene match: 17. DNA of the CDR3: TGTGCCAGCAGTTTGAGCGGGATCGTATCTAGTTTCGGTGAGCAGTTCTTC. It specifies CASSLSGIVSSFGEQFF.

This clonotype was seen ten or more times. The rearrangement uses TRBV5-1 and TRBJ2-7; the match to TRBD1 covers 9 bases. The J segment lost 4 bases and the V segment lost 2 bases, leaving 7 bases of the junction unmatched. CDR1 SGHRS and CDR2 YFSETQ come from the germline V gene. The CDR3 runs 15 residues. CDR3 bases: TGCGCCAGCAGCTTAACCGGGACAGGGTCATACGAGCAGTACTTC. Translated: CASSLTGTGSYEQYF.

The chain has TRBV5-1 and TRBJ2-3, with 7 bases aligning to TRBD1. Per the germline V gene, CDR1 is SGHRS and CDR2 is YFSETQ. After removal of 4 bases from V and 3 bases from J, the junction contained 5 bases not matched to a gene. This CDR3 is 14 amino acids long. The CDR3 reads CASSTRQGTDTQYF. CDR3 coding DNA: TGCGCCAGCAGCACACGACAGGGAACAGATACGCAGTATTTT.

The DNA for the CDR3 is TGTGCCAGCAGTAAAGGGACCGACTGGGAGACCCAGTACTTC. As protein: CASSKGTDWETQYF. The chain joins TRBV28 to TRBJ2-5, with D possibly being TRBD1 or TRBD2 (5 bases each). V shed 5 bases and J shed 5 bases, with 15 bases lying between them. The germline V gene has CDR1 MDHEN and CDR2 SYDVKM. The CDR3 covers 14 residues.

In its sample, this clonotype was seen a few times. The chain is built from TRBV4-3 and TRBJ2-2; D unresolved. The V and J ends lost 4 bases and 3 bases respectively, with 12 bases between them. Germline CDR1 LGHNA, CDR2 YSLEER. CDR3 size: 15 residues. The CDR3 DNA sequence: TGCGCCAGCAGCCTCTCTGTAGTTGACACCGGGGAGCTGTTTTTT. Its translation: CASSLSVVDTGELFF.

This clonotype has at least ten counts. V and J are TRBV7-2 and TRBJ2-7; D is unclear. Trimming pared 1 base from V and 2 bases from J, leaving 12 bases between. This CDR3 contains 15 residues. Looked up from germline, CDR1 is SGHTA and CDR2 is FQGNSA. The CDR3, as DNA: TGTGCCAGCAGCTTAGTTGGTTCTGTCGCCTACGAGCAGTACTTC. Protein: CASSLVGSVAYEQYF.

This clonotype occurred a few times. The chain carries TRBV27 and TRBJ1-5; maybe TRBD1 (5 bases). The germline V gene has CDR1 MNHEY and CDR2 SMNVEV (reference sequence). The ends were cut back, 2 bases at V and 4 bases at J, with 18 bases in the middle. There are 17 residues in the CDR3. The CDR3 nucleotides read TGTGCCAGCAGTTTAGTCTCCGGGAATGGGGCAAATCAGCCCCAGCATTTT. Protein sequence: CASSLVSGNGANQPQHF.

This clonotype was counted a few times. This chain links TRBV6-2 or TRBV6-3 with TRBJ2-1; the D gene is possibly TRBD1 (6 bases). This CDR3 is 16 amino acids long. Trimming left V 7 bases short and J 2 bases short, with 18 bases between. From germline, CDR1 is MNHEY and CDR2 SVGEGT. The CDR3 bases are TGTGCCAGCACACTAGGCATGGGGACAACCTACAATGAGCAGTTCTTC. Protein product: CASTLGMGTTYNEQFF.

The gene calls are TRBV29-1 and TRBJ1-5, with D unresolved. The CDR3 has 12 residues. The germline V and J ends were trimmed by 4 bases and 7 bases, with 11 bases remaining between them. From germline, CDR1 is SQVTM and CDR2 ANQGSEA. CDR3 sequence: CSVGQDGQPQHF. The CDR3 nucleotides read TGCAGCGTTGGGCAGGACGGCCAGCCCCAGCATTTT.

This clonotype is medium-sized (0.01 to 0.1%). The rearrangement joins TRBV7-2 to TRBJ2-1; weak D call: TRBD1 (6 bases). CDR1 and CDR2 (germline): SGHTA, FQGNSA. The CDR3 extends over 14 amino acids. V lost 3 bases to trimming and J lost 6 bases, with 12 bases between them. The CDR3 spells CASSFGSGANEQFF. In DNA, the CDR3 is TGTGCCAGCAGCTTTGGGTCAGGGGCCAATGAGCAGTTCTTC.

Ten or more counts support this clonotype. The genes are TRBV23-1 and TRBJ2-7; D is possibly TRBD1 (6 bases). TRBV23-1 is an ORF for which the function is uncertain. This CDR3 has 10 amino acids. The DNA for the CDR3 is TGCGCCAGCAGTCGCGACAGGAGTGATGTC. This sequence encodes CASSRDRSDV.